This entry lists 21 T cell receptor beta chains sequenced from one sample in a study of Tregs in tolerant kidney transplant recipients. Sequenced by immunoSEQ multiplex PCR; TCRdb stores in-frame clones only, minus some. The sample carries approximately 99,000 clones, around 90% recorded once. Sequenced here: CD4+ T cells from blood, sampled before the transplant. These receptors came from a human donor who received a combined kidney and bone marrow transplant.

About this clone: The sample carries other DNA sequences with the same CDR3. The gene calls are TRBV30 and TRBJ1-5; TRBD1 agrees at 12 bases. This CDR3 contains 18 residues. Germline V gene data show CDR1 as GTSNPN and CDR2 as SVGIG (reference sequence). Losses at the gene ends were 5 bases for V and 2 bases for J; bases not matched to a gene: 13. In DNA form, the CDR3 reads TGTGCCTGGCGGGGGGGACAGGGGGCTCGAGTCGGCAATCAGCCCCAGCATTTT. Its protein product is CAWRGGQGARVGNQPQHF.

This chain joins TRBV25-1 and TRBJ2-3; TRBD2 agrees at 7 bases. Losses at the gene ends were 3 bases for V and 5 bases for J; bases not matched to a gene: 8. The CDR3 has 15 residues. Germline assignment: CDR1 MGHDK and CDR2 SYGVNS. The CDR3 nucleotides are TGTGCCAGCAGTGATGGGCTAGCGGTGGGAGATACGCAGTATTTT. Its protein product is CASSDGLAVGDTQYF.

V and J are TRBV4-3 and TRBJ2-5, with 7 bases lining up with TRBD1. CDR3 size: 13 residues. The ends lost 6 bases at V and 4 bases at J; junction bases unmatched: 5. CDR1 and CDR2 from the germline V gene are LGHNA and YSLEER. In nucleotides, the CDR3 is TGCGCCAGCAGTCGACAGGGAGTAGAGACCCAGTACTTC. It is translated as CASSRQGVETQYF.

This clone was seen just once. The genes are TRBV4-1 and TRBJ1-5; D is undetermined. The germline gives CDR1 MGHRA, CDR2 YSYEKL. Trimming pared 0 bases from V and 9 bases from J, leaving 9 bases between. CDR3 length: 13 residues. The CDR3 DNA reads TGCGCCAGCAGCCAAGATCCGGGGTGGCCCCAGCATTTT. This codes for CASSQDPGWPQHF.

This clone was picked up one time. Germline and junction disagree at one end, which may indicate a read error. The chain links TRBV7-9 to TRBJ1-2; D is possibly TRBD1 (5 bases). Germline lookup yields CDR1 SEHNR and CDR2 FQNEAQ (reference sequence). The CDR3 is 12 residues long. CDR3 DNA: TGTGCCAGCAGCCCAAGTTGGAAAGGGGAGGTCTTC. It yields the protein CASSPSWKGEVF.

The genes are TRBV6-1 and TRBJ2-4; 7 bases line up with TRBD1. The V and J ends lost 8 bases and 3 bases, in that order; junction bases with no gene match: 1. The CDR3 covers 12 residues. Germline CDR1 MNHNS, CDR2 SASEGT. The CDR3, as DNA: TGTGCCAGCGGACAGGACAAAAACATTCAGTACTTC. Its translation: CASGQDKNIQYF.

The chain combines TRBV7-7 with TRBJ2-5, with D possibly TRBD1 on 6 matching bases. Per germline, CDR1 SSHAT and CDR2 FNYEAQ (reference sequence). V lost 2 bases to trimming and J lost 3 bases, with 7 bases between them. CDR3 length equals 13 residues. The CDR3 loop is CASSLRTEETQYF. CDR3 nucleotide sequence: TGTGCCAGCAGCTTAAGGACAGAAGAGACCCAGTACTTC.

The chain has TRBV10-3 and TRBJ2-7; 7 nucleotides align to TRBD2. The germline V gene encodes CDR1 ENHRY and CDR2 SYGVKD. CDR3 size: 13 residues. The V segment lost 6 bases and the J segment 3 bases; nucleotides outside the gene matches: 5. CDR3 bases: TGTGCCATCAGCGGGGGGACGGACTACGAGCAGTACTTC. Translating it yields CAISGGTDYEQYF.

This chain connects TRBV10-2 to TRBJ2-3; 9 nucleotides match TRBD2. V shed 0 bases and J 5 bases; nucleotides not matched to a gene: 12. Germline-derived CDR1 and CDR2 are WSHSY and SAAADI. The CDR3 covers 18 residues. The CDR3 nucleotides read TGCGCCAGCAGTGAGTCCGGCCCCGGGACTAGCAAGGGAGATACGCAGTATTTT. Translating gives CASSESGPGTSKGDTQYF.

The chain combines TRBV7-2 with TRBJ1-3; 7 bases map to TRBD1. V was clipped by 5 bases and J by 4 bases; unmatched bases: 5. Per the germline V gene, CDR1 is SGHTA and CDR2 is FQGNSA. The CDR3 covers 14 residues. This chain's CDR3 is CASSPLQGGNTIYF. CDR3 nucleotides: TGTGCCAGCAGCCCATTACAGGGGGGAAACACCATATATTTT.

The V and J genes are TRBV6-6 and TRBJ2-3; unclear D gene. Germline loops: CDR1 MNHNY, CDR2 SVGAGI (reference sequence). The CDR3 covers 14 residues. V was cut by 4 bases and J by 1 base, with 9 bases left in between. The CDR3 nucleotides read TGTGCCAGCAGTTGGGTGGCGGGCACAGATACGCAGTATTTT. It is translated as CASSWVAGTDTQYF.

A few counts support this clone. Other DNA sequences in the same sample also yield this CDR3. In DNA form, the CDR3 reads TGCGCCAGCAGCTCCGGGAGCCAAGAGACCCAGTACTTC. Translating gives CASSSGSQETQYF. This chain uses TRBV5-1 with TRBJ2-5; maybe TRBD2 (6 bases). The CDR3 consists of 13 residues. V dropped 3 bases and J dropped 1 base, with 7 bases sitting between them. The V gene's germline CDR1 is SGHRS and CDR2 YFSETQ.

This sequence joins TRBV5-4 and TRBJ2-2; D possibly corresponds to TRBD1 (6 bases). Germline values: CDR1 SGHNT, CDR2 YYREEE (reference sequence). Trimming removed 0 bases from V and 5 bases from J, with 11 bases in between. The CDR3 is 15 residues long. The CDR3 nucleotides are TGTGCCAGCAGCTTGGTAGGGACAAGTACCGGGGAGCTGTTTTTT. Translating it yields CASSLVGTSTGELFF.

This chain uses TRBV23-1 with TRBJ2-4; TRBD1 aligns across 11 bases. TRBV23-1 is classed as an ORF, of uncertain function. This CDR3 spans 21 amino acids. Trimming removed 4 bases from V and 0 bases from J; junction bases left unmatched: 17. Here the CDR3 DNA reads TGCGCCAGCAGTCCCGCCCGGCCGGGACAGGGGGGGAGGATAGCCAAAAACATTCAGTACTTC. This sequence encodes CASSPARPGQGGRIAKNIQYF.

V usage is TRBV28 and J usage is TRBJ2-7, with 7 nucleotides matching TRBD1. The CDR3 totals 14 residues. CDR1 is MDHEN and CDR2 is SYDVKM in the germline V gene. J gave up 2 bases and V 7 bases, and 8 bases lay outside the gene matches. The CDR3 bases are TGTGCCAGCAATGGACGGACAGGAGCCTACGAGCAGTACTTC. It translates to CASNGRTGAYEQYF. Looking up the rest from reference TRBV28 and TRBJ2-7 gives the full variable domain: DVKVTQSSRYLVKRTGEKVFLECVQDMDHENMFWYRQDPGLGLRLIYFSYDVKMKEKGDIPEGYSVSREKKERFSLILESASTNQTSMYLCASNGRTGAYEQYFGPGTRLTVT.

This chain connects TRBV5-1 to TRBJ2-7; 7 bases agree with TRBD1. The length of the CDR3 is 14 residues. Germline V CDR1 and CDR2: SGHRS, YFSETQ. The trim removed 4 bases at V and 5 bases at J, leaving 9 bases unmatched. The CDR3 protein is CASSLRQGTNEQYF. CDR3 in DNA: TGCGCCAGCAGCCTCAGACAGGGTACCAACGAGCAGTACTTC.

CDR3 amino acids: CASSFRSTYNEQFF. As DNA, the CDR3 is TGCGCCAGCAGCTTTCGGTCGACCTACAATGAGCAGTTCTTC. The genes are TRBV5-1 and TRBJ2-1, with no clear D. The CDR3 extends over 14 amino acids. Trimming shortened V by 2 bases and J by 2 bases, and 8 bases separated the two germline ends. Germline V gene data show CDR1 as SGHRS and CDR2 as YFSETQ.

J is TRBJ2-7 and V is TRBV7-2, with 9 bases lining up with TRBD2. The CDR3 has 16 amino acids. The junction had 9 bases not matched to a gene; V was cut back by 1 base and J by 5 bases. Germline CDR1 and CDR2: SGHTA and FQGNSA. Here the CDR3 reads CASSLGAAGGPDEQYF. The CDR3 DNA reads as TGTGCCAGCAGCTTAGGGGCCGCGGGAGGGCCTGACGAGCAGTACTTC.

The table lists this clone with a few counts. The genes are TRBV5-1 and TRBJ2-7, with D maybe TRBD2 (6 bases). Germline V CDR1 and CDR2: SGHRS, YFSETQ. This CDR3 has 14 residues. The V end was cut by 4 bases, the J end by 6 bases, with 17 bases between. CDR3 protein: CASSPEGLAGEQYF. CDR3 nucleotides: TGCGCCAGCAGCCCCGAGGGACTCGCCGGCGAGCAGTACTTC.

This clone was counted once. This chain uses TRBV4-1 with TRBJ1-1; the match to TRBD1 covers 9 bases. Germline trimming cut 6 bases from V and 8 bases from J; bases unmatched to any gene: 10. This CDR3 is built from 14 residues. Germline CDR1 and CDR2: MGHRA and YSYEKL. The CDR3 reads CASRQNPGTGEAFF. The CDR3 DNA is TGCGCCAGCAGACAGAACCCAGGGACAGGGGAAGCTTTCTTT.

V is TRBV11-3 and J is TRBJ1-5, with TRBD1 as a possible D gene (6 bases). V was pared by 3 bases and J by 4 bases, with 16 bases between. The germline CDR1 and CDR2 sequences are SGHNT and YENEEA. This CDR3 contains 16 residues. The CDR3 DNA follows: TGTGCCAGCAGCTTGCCACAGGGTTTGGGGAATCAGCCCCAGCATTTT. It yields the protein CASSLPQGLGNQPQHF.